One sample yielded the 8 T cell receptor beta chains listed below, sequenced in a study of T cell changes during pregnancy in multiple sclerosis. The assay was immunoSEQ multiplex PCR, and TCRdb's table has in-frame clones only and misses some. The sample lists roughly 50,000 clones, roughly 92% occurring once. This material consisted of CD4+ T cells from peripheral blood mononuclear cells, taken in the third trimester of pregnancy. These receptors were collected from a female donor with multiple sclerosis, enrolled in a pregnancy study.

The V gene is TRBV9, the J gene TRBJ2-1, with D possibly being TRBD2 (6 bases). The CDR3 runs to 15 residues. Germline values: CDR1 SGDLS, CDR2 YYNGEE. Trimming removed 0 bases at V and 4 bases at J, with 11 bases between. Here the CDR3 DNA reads TGTGCCAGCAGCGTAGACGGGAGAGGTTACAATGAGCAGTTCTTC. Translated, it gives CASSVDGRGYNEQFF.

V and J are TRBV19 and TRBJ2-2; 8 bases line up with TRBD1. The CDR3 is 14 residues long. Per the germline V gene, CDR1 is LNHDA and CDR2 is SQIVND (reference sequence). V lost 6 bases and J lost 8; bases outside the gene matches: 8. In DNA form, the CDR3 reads TGTGCCAGTAGATGGGCAGGGGGCTCGGGGGAGCTGTTTTTT. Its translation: CASRWAGGSGELFF.

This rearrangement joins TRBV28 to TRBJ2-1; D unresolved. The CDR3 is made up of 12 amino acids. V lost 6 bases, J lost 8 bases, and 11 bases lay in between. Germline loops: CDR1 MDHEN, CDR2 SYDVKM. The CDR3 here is CASRVQNHEQFF. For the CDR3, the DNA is TGTGCCAGCAGGGTACAGAACCATGAGCAGTTCTTC.

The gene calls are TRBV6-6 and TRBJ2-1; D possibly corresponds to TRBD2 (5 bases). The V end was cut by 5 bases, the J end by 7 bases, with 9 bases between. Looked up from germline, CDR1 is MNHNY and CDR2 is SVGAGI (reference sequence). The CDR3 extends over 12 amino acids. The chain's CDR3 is CASSALANEQFF. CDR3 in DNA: TGTGCCAGCAGTGCCCTAGCTAATGAGCAGTTCTTC.

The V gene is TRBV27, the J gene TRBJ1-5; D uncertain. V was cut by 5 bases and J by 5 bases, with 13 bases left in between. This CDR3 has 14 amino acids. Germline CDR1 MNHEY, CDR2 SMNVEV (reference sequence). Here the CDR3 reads CASSMTGMYQPQHF. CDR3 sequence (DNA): TGTGCCAGCAGTATGACGGGGATGTATCAGCCCCAGCATTTT.

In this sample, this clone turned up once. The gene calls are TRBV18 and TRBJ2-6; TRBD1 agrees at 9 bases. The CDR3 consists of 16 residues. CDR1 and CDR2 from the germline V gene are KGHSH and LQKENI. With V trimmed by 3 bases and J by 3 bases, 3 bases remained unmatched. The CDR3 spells CASSPGTGSGANVLTF. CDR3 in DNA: TGTGCCAGCTCACCCGGGACAGGGAGTGGGGCCAACGTCCTGACTTTC.

The CDR3 reads CAISETSGRLLSNEQFF. The CDR3 nucleotides read TGTGCCATCAGTGAGACTAGCGGGAGGCTACTAAGCAATGAGCAGTTCTTC. The rearrangement joins TRBV10-3 to TRBJ2-1; TRBD2 agrees at 12 bases. The CDR3 is 17 amino acids. Unmatched junction bases numbered 8, after V lost 2 bases and J lost 6 bases. CDR1 and CDR2 (germline): ENHRY, SYGVKD.

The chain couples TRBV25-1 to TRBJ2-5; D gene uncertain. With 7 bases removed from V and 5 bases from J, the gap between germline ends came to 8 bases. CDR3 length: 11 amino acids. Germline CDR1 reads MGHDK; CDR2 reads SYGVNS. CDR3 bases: TGTGCCAGCACGGGTCACGAGACCCAGTACTTC. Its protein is CASTGHETQYF.